This entry lists 3 T cell receptor beta chains sequenced from one sample in a study of blood T cell repertoires in COVID-19. Data came from immunoSEQ multiplex PCR; TCRdb stores just in-frame clones and leaves some out. The table records around 300,000 clones, more than 80% of them present only once. Sequenced: peripheral blood. Receptor source: a woman aged 50 to 65 with COVID-19, enrolled during active disease.

The chain combines TRBV7-6 with TRBJ2-3; D possibly corresponds to TRBD1 (7 bases). CDR3 length equals 18 residues. V was pared by 1 base and J by 2 bases, with 19 bases between. Germline loops: CDR1 SGHVS, CDR2 FNYEAQ. CDR3 sequence: CASSLEEGAGQFTDTQYF. For the CDR3, the DNA is TGTGCCAGCAGCTTAGAAGAGGGGGCGGGACAGTTCACAGATACGCAGTATTTT.

V usage is TRBV11-1 and J usage is TRBJ2-7; 12 nucleotides line up with TRBD1. V lost 2 bases, J lost 5 bases, and 4 bases stayed unmatched. Germline values: CDR1 SGHAT, CDR2 FQDESV (reference sequence). The CDR3 covers 15 residues. The CDR3 loop is CASSLPGTGGHEQYF. The CDR3 DNA sequence: TGTGCCAGCAGCTTACCCGGGACAGGGGGCCACGAGCAGTACTTC.

The chain carries TRBV19 and TRBJ2-7, with 9 bases identical to TRBD1. Unmatched junction bases numbered 7, after V lost 4 bases and J lost 6 bases. CDR3 length equals 14 residues. In germline, CDR1 is LNHDA, CDR2 SQIVND (reference sequence). This chain's CDR3 is CASSTTGTGSEQYF. The CDR3, as DNA: TGTGCCAGTAGTACAACCGGGACAGGGAGCGAGCAGTACTTC.